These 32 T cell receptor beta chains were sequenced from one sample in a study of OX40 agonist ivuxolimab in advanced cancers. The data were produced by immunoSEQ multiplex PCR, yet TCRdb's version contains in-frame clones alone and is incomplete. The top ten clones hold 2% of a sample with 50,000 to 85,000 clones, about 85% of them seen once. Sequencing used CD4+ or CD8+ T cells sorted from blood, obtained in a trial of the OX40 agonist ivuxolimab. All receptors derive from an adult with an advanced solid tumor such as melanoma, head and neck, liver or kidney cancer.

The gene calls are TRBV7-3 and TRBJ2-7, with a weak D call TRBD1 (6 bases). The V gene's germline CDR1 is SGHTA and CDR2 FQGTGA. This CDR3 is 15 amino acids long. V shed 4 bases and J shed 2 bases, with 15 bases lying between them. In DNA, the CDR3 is TGTGCCAGCAGCTCCCAGGCAGGGGCTACCTACGAGCAGTACTTC. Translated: CASSSQAGATYEQYF.

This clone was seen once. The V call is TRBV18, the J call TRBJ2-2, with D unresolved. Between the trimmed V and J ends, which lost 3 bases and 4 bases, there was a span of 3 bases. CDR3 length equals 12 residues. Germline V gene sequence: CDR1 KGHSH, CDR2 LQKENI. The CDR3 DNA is TGTGCCAGCTCACCTATCACCGGGGAGCTGTTTTTT. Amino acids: CASSPITGELFF. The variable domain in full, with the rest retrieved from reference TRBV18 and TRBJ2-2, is NAGVMQNPRHLVRRRGQEARLRCSPMKGHSHVYWYRQLPEEGLKFMVYLQKENIIDESGMPKERFSAEFPKEGPSILRIQQVVRGDSAAYFCASSPITGELFFGEGSRLTVL.

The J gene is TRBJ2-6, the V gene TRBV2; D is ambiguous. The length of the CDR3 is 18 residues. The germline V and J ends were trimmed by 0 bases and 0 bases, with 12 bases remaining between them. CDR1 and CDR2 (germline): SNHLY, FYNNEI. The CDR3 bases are TGTGCCAGCAGTGAAGCGCTAGGCAAAACCTCTGGGGCCAACGTCCTGACTTTC. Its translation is CASSEALGKTSGANVLTF.

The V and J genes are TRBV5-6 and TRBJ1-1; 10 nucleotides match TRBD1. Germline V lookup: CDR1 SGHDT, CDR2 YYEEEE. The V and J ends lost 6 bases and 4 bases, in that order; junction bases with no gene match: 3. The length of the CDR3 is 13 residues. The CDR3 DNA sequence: TGTGCCAGCACCTGGACAGGGGGCACTGAAGCTTTCTTT. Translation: CASTWTGGTEAFF.

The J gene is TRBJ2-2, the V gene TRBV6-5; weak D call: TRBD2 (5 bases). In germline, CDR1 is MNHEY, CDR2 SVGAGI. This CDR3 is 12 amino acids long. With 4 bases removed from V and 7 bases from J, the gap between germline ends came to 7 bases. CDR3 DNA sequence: TGTGCCAGCAGTTTGAGGGACGGGGAGCTGTTTTTT. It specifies CASSLRDGELFF.

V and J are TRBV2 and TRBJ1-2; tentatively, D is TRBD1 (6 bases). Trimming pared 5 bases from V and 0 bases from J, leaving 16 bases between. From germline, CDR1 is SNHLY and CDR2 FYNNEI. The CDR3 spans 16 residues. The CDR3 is CASSSRTVSANYGYTF. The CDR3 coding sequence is TGTGCCAGCAGTTCAAGGACAGTCTCAGCTAACTATGGCTACACCTTC.

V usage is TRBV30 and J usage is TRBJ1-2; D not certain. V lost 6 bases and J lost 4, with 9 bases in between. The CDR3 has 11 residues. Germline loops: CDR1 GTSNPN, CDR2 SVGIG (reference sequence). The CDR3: CACAERYGYTF. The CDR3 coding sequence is TGTGCCTGCGCGGAACGCTATGGCTACACCTTC.

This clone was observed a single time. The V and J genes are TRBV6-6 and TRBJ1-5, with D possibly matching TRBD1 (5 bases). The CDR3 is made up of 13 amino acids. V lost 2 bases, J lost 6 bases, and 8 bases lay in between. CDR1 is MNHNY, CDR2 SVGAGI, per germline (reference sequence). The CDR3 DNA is TGTGCCAGCAGTTACGGGAGGGGTCAGCCCCAGCATTTT. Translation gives CASSYGRGQPQHF.

In DNA form, the CDR3 reads TGTGCCAGCAGTTACGGGGATAGCACAGATACGCAGTATTTT. Protein: CASSYGDSTDTQYF. The chain has TRBV6-5 and TRBJ2-3; D is unclear. Germline CDR1 MNHEY, CDR2 SVGAGI. The CDR3 covers 14 residues. Trimming removed 2 bases from V and 0 bases from J, with 6 bases in between.

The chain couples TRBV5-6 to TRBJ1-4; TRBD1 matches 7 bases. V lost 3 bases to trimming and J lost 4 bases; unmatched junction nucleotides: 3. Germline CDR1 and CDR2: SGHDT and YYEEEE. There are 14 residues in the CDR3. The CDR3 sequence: CASSSRGHNEKLFF. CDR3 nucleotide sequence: TGTGCCAGCAGCTCTAGGGGGCATAATGAAAAACTGTTTTTT.

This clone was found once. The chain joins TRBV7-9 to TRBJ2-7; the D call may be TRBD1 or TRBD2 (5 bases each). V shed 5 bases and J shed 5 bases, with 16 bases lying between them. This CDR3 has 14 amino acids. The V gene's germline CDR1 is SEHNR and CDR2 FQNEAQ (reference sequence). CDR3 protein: CASSLDRGTDEQYF. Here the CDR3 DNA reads TGTGCCAGCAGCCTCGACAGAGGGACGGACGAGCAGTACTTC. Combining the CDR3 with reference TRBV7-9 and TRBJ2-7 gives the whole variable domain DTGVSQNPRHKITKRGQNVTFRCDPISEHNRLYWYRQTLGQGPEFLTYFQNEAQLEKSRLLSDRFSAERPKGSFSTLEIQRTEQGDSAMYLCASSLDRGTDEQYFGPGTRLTVT.

The CDR3 DNA sequence: TGTGCCAGCAGCTTTAATCCAGGGGGCACTGGAAACACCATATATTTT. Protein sequence: CASSFNPGGTGNTIYF. The V call is TRBV5-8, the J call TRBJ1-3, with TRBD1 matching 8 bases. The V segment lost 2 bases and the J segment 2 bases; nucleotides outside the gene matches: 6. The CDR3 is 16 residues long. Germline CDR1 reads SGHTS; CDR2 reads YDEGEE. The full variable domain, its missing parts supplied by reference TRBV5-8 and TRBJ1-3, is EAGVTQSPTHLIKTRGQQATLRCSPISGHTSVYWYQQALGLGLQFLLWYDEGEERNRGNFPPRFSGRQFPNYSSELNVNALELEDSALYLCASSFNPGGTGNTIYFGEGSWLTVV.

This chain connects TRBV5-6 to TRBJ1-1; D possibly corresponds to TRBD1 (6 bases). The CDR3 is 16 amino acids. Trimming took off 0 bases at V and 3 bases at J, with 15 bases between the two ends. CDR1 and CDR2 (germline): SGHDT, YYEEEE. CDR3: CASSLALGGGDTEAFF. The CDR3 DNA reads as TGTGCCAGCAGCTTGGCCTTGGGAGGGGGGGACACTGAAGCTTTCTTT.

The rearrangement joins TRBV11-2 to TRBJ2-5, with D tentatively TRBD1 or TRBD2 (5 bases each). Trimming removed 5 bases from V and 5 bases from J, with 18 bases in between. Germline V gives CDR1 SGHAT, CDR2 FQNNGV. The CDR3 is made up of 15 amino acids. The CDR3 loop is CASSQRGDRGETQYF. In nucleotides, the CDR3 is TGTGCCAGCAGCCAGAGGGGCGATCGGGGTGAGACCCAGTACTTC.

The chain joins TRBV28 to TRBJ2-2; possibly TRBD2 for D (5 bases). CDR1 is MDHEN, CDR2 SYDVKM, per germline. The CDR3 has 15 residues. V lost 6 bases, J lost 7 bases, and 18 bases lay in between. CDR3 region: CASRLDSYLSGELFF. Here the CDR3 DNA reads TGTGCCAGCAGGTTGGACTCGTATCTTAGCGGGGAGCTGTTTTTT.

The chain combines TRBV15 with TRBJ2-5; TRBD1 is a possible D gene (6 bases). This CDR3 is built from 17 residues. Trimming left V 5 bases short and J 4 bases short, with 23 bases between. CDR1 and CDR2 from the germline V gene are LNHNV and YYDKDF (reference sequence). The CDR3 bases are TGTGCCACCAGCGCCAATCCTCCGGGACACAGTAGAGAGACCCAGTACTTC. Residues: CATSANPPGHSRETQYF. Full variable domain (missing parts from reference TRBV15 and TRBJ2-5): DAMVIQNPRYQVTQFGKPVTLSCSQTLNHNVMYWYQQKSSQAPKLLFHYYDKDFNNEADTPDNFQSRRPNTSFCFLDIRSPGLGDTAMYLCATSANPPGHSRETQYFGPGTRLLVL.

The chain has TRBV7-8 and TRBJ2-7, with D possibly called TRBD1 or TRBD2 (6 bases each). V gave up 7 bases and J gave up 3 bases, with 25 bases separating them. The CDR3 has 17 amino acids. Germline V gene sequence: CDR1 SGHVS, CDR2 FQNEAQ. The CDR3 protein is CASIPSRVRGPFYEQYF. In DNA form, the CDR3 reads TGTGCCAGCATCCCATCCCGGGTCCGGGGGCCGTTCTACGAGCAGTACTTC. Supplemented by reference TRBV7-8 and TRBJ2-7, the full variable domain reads GAGVSQSPRYKVAKRGQDVALRCDPISGHVSLFWYQQALGQGPEFLTYFQNEAQLDKSGLPSDRFFAERPEGSVSTLKIQRTQQEDSAVYLCASIPSRVRGPFYEQYFGPGTRLTVT.

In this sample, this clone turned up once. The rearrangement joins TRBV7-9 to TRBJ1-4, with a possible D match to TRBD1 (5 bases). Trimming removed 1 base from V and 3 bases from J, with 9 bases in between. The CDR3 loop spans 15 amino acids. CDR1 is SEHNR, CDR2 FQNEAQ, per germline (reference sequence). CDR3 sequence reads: CASSLDPGANEKLFF. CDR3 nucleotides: TGTGCCAGCAGCTTAGATCCGGGGGCTAATGAAAAACTGTTTTTT.

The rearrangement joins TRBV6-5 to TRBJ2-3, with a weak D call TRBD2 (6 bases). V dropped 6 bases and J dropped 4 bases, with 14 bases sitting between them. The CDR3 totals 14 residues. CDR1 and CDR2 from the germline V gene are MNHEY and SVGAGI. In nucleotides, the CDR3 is TGTGCCAGCAGGCGGGGCTGGGCGGCAGATACGCAGTATTTT. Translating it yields CASRRGWAADTQYF.

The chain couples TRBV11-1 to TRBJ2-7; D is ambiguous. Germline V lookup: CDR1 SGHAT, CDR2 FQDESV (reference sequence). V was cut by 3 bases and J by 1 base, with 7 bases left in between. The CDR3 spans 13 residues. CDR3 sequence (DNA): TGTGCCAGCAGCTTGGACCATTCCTACGAGCAGTACTTC. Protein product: CASSLDHSYEQYF.

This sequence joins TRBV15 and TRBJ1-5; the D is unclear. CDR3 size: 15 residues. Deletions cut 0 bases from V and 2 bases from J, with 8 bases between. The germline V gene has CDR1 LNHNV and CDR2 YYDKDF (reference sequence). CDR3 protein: CATSRDLAGNQPQHF. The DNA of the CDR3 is TGTGCCACCAGCAGAGATTTGGCAGGCAATCAGCCCCAGCATTTT.

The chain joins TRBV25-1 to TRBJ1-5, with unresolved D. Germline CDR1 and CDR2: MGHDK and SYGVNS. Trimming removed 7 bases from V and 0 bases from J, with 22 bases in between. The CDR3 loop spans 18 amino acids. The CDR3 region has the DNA TGTGCCAGCACCCTGTCCGGTGGACCACAATATAGCAATCAGCCCCAGCATTTT. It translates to CASTLSGGPQYSNQPQHF.

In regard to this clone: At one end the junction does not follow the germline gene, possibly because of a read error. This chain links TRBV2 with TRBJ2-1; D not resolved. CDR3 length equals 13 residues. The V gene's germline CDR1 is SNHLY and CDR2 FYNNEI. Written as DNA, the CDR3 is TGTGCCAGCACCCAGGTCTCCTACAATGAGCAGCTCTTC. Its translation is CASTQVSYNEQLF.

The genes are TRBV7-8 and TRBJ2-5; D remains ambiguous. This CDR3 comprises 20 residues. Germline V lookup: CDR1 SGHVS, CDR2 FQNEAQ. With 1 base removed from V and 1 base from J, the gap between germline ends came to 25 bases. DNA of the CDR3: TGTGCCAGCAGCTTAGAGGCAGACGAGCGAGTTAAGGAGATCCAAGAGACCCAGTACTTC. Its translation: CASSLEADERVKEIQETQYF.

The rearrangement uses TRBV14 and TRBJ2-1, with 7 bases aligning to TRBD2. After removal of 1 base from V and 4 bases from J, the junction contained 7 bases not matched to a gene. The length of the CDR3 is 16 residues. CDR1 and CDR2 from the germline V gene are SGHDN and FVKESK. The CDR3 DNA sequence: TGTGCCAGCAGCCAAGTGGGCAGCGGGGTATACAATGAGCAGTTCTTC. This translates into CASSQVGSGVYNEQFF. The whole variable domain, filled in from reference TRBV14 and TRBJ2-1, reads EAGVTQFPSHSVIEKGQTVTLRCDPISGHDNLYWYRRVMGKEIKFLLHFVKESKQDESGMPNNRFLAERTGGTYSTLKVQPAELEDSGVYFCASSQVGSGVYNEQFFGPGTRLTVL.

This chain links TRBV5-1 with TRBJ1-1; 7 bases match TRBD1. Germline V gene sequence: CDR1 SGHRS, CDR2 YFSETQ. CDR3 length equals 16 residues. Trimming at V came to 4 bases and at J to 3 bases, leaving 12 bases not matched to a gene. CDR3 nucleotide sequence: TGCGCCAGCAGCCCGGGGACAGTTAGAGAGTACACTGAAGCTTTCTTT. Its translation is CASSPGTVREYTEAFF.

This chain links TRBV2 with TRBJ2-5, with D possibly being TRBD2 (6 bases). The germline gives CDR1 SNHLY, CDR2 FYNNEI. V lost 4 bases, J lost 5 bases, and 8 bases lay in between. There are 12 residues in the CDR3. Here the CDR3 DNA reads TGTGCCAGCAGTGGGGGGAGGGAGACCCAGTACTTC. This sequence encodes CASSGGRETQYF.

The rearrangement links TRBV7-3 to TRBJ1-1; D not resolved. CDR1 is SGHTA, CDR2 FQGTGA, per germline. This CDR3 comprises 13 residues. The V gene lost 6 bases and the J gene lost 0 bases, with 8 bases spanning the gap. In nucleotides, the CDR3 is TGTGCCAGCAGTTCCGGACTGAACACTGAAGCTTTCTTT. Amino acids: CASSSGLNTEAFF. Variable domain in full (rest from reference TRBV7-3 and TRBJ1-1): GAGVSQTPSNKVTEKGKYVELRCDPISGHTALYWYRQSLGQGPEFLIYFQGTGAADDSGLPNDRFFAVRPEGSVSTLKIQRTERGDSAVYLCASSSGLNTEAFFGQGTRLTVV.

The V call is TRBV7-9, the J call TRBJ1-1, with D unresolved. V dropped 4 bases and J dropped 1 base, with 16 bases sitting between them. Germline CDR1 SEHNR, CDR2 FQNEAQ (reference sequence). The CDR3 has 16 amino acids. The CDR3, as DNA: TGTGCCAGCAGCTCCGACTCAACCGGTGGGAACACTGAAGCTTTCTTT. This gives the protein CASSSDSTGGNTEAFF.

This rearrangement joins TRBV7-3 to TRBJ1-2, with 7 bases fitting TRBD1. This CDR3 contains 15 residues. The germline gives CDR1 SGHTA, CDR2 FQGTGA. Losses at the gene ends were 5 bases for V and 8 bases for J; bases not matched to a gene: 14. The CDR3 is CASSPDRGTAGGYTF. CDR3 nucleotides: TGTGCCAGCAGCCCCGATCGCGGGACAGCTGGGGGCTACACCTTC.

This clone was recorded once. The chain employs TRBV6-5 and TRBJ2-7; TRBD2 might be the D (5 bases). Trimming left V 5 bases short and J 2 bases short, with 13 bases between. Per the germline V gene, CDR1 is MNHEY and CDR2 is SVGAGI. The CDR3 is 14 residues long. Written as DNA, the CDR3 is TGTGCCAGCAGTAACGGACTGAGTGCCTACGAGCAGTACTTC. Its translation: CASSNGLSAYEQYF.

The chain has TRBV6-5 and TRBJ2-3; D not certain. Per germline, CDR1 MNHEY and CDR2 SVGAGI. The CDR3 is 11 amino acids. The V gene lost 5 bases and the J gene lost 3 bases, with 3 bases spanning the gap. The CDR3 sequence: CASSPTDTQYF. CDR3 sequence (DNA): TGTGCCAGCAGTCCTACAGATACGCAGTATTTT.